This T cell receptor (beta chain) was sequenced for a study of shared clonotypes between healthy human individuals. The CDR3 covers 16 residues. With 0 bases clipped from V and 1 base from J, the junction kept 5 bases outside the gene matches. CDR1 and CDR2 from the germline V gene are SGHRS and YFSETQ. Study observations and caveats: Sampling included only blood; tissue repertoires likely differ.

All donors were Caucasian adults living in Nashville, Tennessee. CD45RA+ naive and CD45RA-negative memory subsets were separated from CD4+ cells. As concerns this clone: Its antigen is unidentified.

The repertoire was sequenced with immunoSEQ multiplex PCR; TCRdb's copy has only in-frame clones and lacks some. The sample shows some 1 million clones, 75% of them seen only once. This chain links TRBV5-1 with TRBJ2-3; 7 positions agree with TRBD2. Sequenced sample: memory CD4+ T cells sorted from blood. Sample subset: CD45RA-negative fraction. The clonotype comes from a man younger than 30 in good health. CDR3 amino acids: CASSLAASGRTDTQYF. CDR3 bases: TGCGCCAGCAGCTTGGCGGCTAGCGGACGCACAGATACGCAGTATTTT.